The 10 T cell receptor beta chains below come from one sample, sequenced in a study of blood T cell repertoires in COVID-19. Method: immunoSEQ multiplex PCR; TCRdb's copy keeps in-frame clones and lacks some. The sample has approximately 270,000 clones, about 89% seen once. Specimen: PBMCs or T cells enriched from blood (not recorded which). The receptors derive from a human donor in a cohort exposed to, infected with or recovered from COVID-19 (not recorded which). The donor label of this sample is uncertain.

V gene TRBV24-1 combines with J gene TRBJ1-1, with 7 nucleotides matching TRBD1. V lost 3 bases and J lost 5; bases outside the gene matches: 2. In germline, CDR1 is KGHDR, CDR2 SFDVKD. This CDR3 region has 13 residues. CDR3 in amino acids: CATSDVQGTEAFF. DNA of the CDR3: TGTGCCACCAGTGATGTACAGGGGACTGAAGCTTTCTTT.

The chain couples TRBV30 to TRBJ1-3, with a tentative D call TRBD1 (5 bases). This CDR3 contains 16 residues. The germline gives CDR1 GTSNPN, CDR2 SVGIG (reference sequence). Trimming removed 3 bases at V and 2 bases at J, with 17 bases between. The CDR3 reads CAWRDPRVLAGNTIYF. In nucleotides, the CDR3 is TGTGCCTGGAGGGATCCCAGGGTCTTGGCTGGAAACACCATATATTTT.

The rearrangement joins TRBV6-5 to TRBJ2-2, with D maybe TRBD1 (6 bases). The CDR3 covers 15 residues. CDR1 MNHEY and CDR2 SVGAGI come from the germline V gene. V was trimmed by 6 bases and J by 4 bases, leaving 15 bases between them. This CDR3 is CASRDPGVVTGELFF. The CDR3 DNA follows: TGTGCCAGCAGGGATCCAGGGGTGGTCACCGGGGAGCTGTTTTTT.

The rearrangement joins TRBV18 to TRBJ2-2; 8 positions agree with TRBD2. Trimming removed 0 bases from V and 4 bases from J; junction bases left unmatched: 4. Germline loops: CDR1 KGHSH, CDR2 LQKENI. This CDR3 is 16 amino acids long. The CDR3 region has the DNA TGTGCCAGCTCACCACCGCTGCGGGGGGCCACCGGGGAGCTGTTTTTT. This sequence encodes CASSPPLRGATGELFF.

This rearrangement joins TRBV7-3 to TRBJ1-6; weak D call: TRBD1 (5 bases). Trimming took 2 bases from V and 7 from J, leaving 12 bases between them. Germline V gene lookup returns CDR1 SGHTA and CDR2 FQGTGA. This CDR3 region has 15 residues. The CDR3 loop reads CASSLPSGGNSPLHF. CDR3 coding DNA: TGTGCCAGCAGCTTACCCTCGGGGGGGAATTCACCCCTCCACTTT.

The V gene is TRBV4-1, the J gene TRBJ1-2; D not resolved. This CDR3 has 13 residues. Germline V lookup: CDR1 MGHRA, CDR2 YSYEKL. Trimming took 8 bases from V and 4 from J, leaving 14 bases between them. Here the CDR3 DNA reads TGCGCCAGCGGCCCCCACGGTTCCTATGGCTACACCTTC. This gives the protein CASGPHGSYGYTF.

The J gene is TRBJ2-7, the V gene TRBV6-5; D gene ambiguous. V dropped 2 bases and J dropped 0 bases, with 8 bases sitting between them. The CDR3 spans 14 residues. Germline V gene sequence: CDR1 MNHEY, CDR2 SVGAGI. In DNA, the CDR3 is TGTGCCAGCAGTTACATGATCAGCTCCTACGAGCAGTACTTC. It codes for CASSYMISSYEQYF.

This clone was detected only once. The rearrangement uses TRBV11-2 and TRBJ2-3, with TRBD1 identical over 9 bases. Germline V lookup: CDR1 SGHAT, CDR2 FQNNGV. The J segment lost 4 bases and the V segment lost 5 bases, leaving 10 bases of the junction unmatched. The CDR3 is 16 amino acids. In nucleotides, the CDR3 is TGTGCCAGCAGCATACGCGGGACAGGGACCGCAGATACGCAGTATTTT. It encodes CASSIRGTGTADTQYF.

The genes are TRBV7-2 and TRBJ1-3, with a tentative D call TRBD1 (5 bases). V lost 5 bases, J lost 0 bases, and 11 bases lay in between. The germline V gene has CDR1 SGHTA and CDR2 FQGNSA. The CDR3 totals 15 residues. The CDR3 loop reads CTSSLGGASGNTIYF. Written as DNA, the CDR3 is TGTACCAGCAGCCTGGGGGGAGCCTCTGGAAACACCATATATTTT.

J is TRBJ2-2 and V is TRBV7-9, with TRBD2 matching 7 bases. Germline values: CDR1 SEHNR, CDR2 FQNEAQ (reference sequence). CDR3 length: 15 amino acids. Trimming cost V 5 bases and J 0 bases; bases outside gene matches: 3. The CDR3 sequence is CASSLGGTNTGELFF. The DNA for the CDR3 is TGTGCCAGCAGCCTCGGGGGGACGAACACCGGGGAGCTGTTTTTT.